The TCR beta chain described here comes from a study of human T cells and chemical hapten exposure. Background on the study: Per-sample variation in TCR yield stemmed mainly from small pooled library volume differences. Study-wide results and caveats: With regard to DPC sensitization, TCRs above 1 in 1000 frequency did not change.

Specified time point: healthy volunteer bleed at 2 weeks. Researchers extracted total RNA from unfractionated whole blood. CDR1 is MNHNY and CDR2 is SVGAGI in the germline V gene (reference sequence). V was cut by 0 bases and J by 3 bases, with 9 bases left in between. This CDR3 comprises 15 residues. Original methodology: Per-sample TCR counts ranged from about 20,000 to 750,000, median 95,638. In TCRdb, the RACE reads were re-called with MiXCR into one record per CDR3 protein. The V and J calls follow TCRdb's processing rather than the paper's. The top ten hold under 10% of the sample, which has 30,000 or so distinct CDR3 sequences, 6.5% to 9% seen once. Worth noting for this clonotype: Its antigen is unidentified.

The material sequenced was whole blood. The chain links TRBV6-6 to TRBJ1-5; no firm D call. This clonotype was obtained from a human donor in good health. Some clones in this sample may be carry-over from other donors' samples. CDR3 coding DNA: TGTGCCAGCAGTTACTCTAGGAGGGACAATCAGCCCCAGCATTTT. Translated: CASSYSRRDNQPQHF.